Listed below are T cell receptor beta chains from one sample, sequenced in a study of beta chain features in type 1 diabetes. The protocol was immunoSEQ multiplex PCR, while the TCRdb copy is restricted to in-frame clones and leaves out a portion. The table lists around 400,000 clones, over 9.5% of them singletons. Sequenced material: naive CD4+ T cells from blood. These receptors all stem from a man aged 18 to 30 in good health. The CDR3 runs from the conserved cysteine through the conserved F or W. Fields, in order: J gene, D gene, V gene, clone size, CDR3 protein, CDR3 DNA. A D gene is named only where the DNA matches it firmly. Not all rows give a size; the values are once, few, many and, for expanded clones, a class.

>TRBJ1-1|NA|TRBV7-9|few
CASSHTGVGNTEAFF
TGTGCCAGCAGCCACACGGGGGTTGGGAACACTGAAGCTTTCTTT
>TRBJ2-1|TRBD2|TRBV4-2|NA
CASSTFSGRTVFEQFF
TGTGCCAGCAGCACATTTAGCGGGAGGACCGTTTTTGAGCAGTTCTTC
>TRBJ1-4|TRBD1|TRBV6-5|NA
CASSYSTGMNEKLFF
TGTGCCAGCAGTTACTCGACAGGGATGAATGAAAAACTGTTTTTT
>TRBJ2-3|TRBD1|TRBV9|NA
CASSRTGRLDTQYF
TGTGCCAGCAGCAGGACAGGGAGGTTGGATACGCAGTATTTT
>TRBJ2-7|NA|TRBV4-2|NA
CASSRSQGYEQYF
TGTGCCAGCAGCCGGTCCCAGGGCTACGAGCAGTACTTC
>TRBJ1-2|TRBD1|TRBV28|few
CASRSQDRVYGYTF
TGTGCCAGCAGGTCCCAGGACAGGGTCTATGGCTACACCTTC
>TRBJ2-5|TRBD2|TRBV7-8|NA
CASSLGGLAVETQYF
TGTGCCAGCAGCTTAGGGGGTCTAGCGGTGGAGACCCAGTACTTC
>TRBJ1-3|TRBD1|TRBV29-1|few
CSVATGTDSGNTIYF
TGCAGCGTTGCCACCGGGACAGACTCTGGAAACACCATATATTTT
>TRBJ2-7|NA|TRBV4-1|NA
CASSLTGWSYEQYF
TGCGCCAGCAGCCTGACAGGTTGGTCGTACGAGCAGTACTTC
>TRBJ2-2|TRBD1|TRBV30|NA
CAWSTRGPGELFF
TGTGCCTGGAGTACGAGGGGGCCCGGGGAGCTGTTTTTT
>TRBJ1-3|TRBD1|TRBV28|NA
CASSGTVFGNTIYF
TGTGCCAGCAGTGGGACAGTTTTTGGAAACACCATATATTTT
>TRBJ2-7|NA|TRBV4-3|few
CASSLDGQNSFREQYF
TGCGCCAGCAGCCTAGACGGACAGAATTCCTTCCGCGAGCAGTACTTC
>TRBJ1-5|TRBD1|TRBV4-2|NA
CASSQEGQGVGQPQHF
TGTGCCAGCAGCCAAGAGGGACAGGGTGTAGGGCAGCCCCAGCATTTT
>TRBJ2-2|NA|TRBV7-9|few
CASSFERLGLFF
TGTGCCAGCAGCTTCGAGCGGCTTGGGCTGTTTTTT
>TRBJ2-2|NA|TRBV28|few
CASSVPGHSGELFF
TGTGCCAGCAGTGTCCCGGGACATTCCGGAGAGCTGTTTTTT
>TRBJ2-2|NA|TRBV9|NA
CASSVERSTNTGELFF
TGTGCCAGCAGCGTAGAAAGGAGCACGAACACCGGGGAGCTGTTTTTT
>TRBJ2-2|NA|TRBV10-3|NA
CAISESVGASGELFF
TGTGCCATCAGTGAGTCGGTAGGGGCTTCCGGGGAGCTGTTTTTT
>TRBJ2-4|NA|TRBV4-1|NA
CASSREQSKNIQYF
TGCGCCAGCAGCCGAGAACAGTCCAAAAACATTCAGTACTTC
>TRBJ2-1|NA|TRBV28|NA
CASNLDNEQFF
TGTGCCAGCAACTTGGACAATGAGCAGTTCTTC
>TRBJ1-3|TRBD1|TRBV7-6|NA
CASSLRTGGNTIYF
TGTGCCAGCAGCCTTCGGACAGGAGGAAACACCATATATTTT
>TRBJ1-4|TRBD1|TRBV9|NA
CASSVGTGGGNEKLFF
TGTGCCAGCAGCGTAGGGACAGGGGGCGGCAACGAAAAACTGTTTTTT
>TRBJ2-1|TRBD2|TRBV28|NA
CASRHASGRARNEQFF
TGTGCCAGCCGACATGCGAGCGGGAGGGCCAGGAATGAGCAGTTCTTC
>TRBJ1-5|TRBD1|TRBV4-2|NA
CASSQAAGTANQPQHF
TGTGCCAGCAGCCAAGCTGCCGGGACAGCCAATCAGCCCCAGCATTTT
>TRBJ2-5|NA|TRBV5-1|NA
CASSSQETQYF
TGCGCCAGCAGCTCCCAGGAGACCCAGTACTTC
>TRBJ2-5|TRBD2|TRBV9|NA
CASSATSGKETQYF
TGTGCCAGCAGCGCGACTAGCGGGAAAGAGACCCAGTACTTC
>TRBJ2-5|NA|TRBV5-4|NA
CASSLDSTGETQYF
TGTGCCAGCAGCCTGGATTCAACGGGTGAGACCCAGTACTTC
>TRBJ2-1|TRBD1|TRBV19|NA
CASSADRVTSDEQFF
TGTGCCAGTAGTGCGGACAGGGTGACCTCCGATGAGCAGTTCTTC
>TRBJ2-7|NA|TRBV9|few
CASSVGPGGTFSYEQYF
NA
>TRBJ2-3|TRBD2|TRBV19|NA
CASTPHGSGSSTDTQYF
TGTGCCAGTACCCCCCACGGGAGCGGGAGTAGCACAGATACGCAGTATTTT
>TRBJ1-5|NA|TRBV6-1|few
CATGTGSNQPQHF
TGTGCCACCGGTACAGGATCTAATCAGCCCCAGCATTTT
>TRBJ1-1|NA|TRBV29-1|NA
CSVFRARATEAFF
TGCAGCGTTTTTAGAGCCAGGGCCACTGAAGCTTTCTTT
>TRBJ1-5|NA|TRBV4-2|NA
CASSQESRTAHQPQHF
TGTGCCAGCAGCCAAGAATCCCGGACAGCACATCAGCCCCAGCATTTT
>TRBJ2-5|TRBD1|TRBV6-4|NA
CASSDGQGQTQYF
TGTGCCAGCAGTGATGGACAGGGGCAGACCCAGTACTTC
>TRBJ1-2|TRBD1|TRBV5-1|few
CASSSGTGLNYGYTF
TGCGCCAGCAGCTCCGGGACAGGACTGAACTATGGCTACACCTTC
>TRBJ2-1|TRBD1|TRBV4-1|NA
CASSQGVLGTGRFSEQFF
TGCGCCAGCAGCCAAGGAGTTTTGGGGACAGGGCGTTTTAGTGAGCAGTTCTTC
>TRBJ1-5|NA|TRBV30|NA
CAWSSARNQPQHF
TGTGCCTGGAGTTCTGCGAGAAATCAGCCCCAGCATTTT
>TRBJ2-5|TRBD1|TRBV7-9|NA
CASSPRGDRGETQYF
TGTGCCAGCAGCCCACGAGGGGACAGGGGCGAGACCCAGTACTTC
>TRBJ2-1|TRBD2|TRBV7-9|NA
CASSTNLGGSDEQFF
TGTGCCAGCAGCACAAACCTGGGGGGGTCGGATGAGCAGTTCTTC
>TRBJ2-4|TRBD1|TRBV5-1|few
CASSPGPGTGTKNIQYF
TGCGCCAGCAGCCCGGGTCCCGGGACAGGAACCAAAAACATTCAGTACTTC
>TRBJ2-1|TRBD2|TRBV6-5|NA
CASRELAAKQFF
TGTGCCAGCAGGGAACTAGCGGCAAAGCAGTTCTTC
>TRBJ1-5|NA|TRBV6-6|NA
CASSYSSNQPQHF
TGTGCCAGCAGTTACTCCAGTAATCAGCCCCAGCATTTT
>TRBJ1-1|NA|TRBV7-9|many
CASSFSLGSEAFF
TGTGCCAGCAGCTTTAGCCTGGGTTCTGAAGCTTTCTTT
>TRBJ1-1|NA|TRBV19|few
CASSTWTDEAFF
TGTGCCAGTAGTACCTGGACAGATGAAGCTTTCTTT
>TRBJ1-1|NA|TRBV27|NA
CASSLRGNTEAFF
TGTGCCAGCAGTTTACGAGGTAACACTGAAGCTTTCTTT
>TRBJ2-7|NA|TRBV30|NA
CAWSVLFRGAQSYEQYF
TGTGCCTGGAGTGTCCTATTCAGGGGTGCGCAGTCCTACGAGCAGTACTTC
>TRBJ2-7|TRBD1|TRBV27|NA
CASSPRTGGPYEQYF
TGTGCCAGCAGTCCAAGGACAGGGGGACCCTACGAGCAGTACTTC
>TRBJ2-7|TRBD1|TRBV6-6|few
CASRTGQGTYEQYF
TGTGCCAGCAGGACCGGACAGGGAACCTACGAGCAGTACTTC
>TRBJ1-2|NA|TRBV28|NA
CASSPSGAGDGYTF
TGTGCCAGCAGCCCCTCCGGGGCGGGGGATGGCTACACCTTC
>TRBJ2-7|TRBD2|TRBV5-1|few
CASSFGTSGNEQYF
TGCGCCAGCAGCTTCGGGACTAGCGGGAACGAGCAGTACTTC
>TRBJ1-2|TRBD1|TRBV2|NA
CASIVRTGRYGYTF
TGTGCCAGCATTGTTAGGACAGGGAGGTATGGCTACACCTTC
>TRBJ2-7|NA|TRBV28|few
CASSPGGMRAYEQYF
TGTGCCAGCAGTCCCGGAGGGATGAGAGCCTACGAGCAGTACTTC